The rows below give T cell receptor beta chains drawn from one sample of a study of OX40 agonist ivuxolimab in advanced cancers. Profiled with immunoSEQ multiplex PCR; TCRdb holds only in-frame clones, not every one. The sample carries over 15,000 clones, roughly four fifths recorded once. This material consisted of CD4+ or CD8+ T cells sorted from blood, taken in a trial of the OX40 agonist ivuxolimab. These receptors came from an adult with an advanced solid tumor such as melanoma, head and neck, liver or kidney cancer. The CDR3 runs from the conserved cysteine through the conserved F or W. The D gene is left open where the match is weak. Not every row has a clone size; where given, it reads once, few, many or a size class.

D gene	J gene	clone size	V gene	CDR3 protein	CDR3 DNA
-	TRBJ1-1	-	TRBV7-2	CASSGSVQTNTEAFF	TGTGCCAGCAGCGGATCGGTACAAACGAACACTGAAGCTTTCTTT
-	TRBJ2-2	-	TRBV5-4	CASSSAGLFTGELFF	TGTGCCAGCAGCTCCGCGGGCCTCTTTACCGGGGAGCTGTTTTTT
-	TRBJ2-3	-	TRBV29-1	CSVASVSTDTQYF	TGCAGTGTGGCCTCGGTCTCTACGGATACGCAGTATTTT
-	TRBJ2-2	-	TRBV18	CASSQLGGHDYTGELFF	TGTGCCAGCTCACAACTCGGAGGACACGATTACACCGGGGAGCTGTTTTTT
TRBD1	TRBJ1-6	-	TRBV28	CASSPRDRLLSPLHF	TGTGCCAGCAGTCCCCGGGACAGGCTTCTTTCACCCCTCCACTTT
TRBD1	TRBJ1-2	-	TRBV19	CASSPGTGASGSYGYTF	TGTGCCAGTAGCCCCGGGACAGGGGCATCGGGAAGCTATGGCTACACCTTC
TRBD1	TRBJ1-1	-	TRBV6-5	CASKDRGLSEAFF	TGTGCCAGTAAGGACAGGGGGCTCTCTGAAGCTTTCTTT
TRBD2	TRBJ2-3	-	TRBV7-3	CASSPWGLGGTDTQYF	TGTGCCAGCAGCCCGTGGGGACTAGGAGGAACAGATACGCAGTATTTT
-	TRBJ2-1	once	TRBV7-6	CASSLAKTVVSEQFF	TGTGCCAGCAGCTTAGCGAAGACAGTGGTGAGTGAGCAGTTCTTC
-	TRBJ2-7	-	TRBV29-1	CSVVRDFGEQYF	TGCAGCGTTGTTCGGGATTTTGGGGAGCAGTACTTC
-	TRBJ2-6	-	TRBV6-6	CASSRGARSGANVLTF	TGTGCCAGCAGTAGGGGGGCCCGCTCTGGGGCCAACGTCCTGACTTTC
TRBD1	TRBJ1-5	-	TRBV2	CASSEQGGPQHF	TGTGCCAGCAGTGAACAGGGGGGTCCCCAGCATTTT
TRBD1	TRBJ2-2	-	TRBV28	CASSQSGGRSGELFF	TGTGCCAGCAGTCAGTCAGGGGGACGTAGCGGGGAGCTGTTTTTT
-	TRBJ2-7	-	TRBV5-1	CASTTGSELGYEQYF	TGCGCCAGCACCACTGGTAGCGAATTAGGGTACGAGCAGTACTTC
TRBD1	TRBJ1-2	-	TRBV6-6	CASSRQGAIGYTF	TGTGCCAGCAGTAGACAGGGGGCTATTGGCTACACCTTC
-	TRBJ1-1	-	TRBV7-2	CASSPYSEAFF	TGTGCCAGCAGCCCCTACAGTGAAGCTTTCTTT
TRBD1	TRBJ2-7	-	TRBV2	CASSPDRGSYEQYF	TGTGCCAGCAGCCCGGACAGGGGCTCCTACGAGCAGTACTTC
-	TRBJ2-2	-	TRBV30	CAWRWPGLNTGELFF	TGTGCCTGGAGGTGGCCGGGGTTAAACACCGGGGAGCTGTTTTTT
-	TRBJ1-3	few	TRBV30	CAWTLGRGNTIYF	TGTGCCTGGACTTTGGGACGGGGAAACACCATATATTTT
-	TRBJ1-5	-	TRBV11-2	CASALNSNQPQHF	TGTGCCAGCGCTCTTAATAGCAATCAGCCCCAGCATTTT
-	TRBJ2-3	-	TRBV29-1	CSVEFSVPADTQYF	TGCAGCGTTGAGTTTAGCGTTCCGGCAGATACGCAGTATTTT
TRBD2	TRBJ2-7	-	TRBV5-1	CASSVGGTSYHEQYF	TGCGCCAGCAGCGTGGGCGGGACTAGTTACCACGAGCAGTACTTC
-	TRBJ2-3	-	TRBV15	CATSRDIKADTQYF	TGTGCCACCAGCAGAGATATTAAGGCAGATACGCAGTATTTT
-	TRBJ1-5	once	TRBV5-1	CASSFNLMGHLNNQPQHF	TGCGCCAGCAGCTTTAACCTGATGGGACACCTTAACAATCAGCCCCAGCATTTT
-	TRBJ1-6	-	TRBV11-2	CASSPQVAPLHF	TGTGCCAGCAGCCCCCAAGTGGCACCCCTCCACTTT
TRBD2	TRBJ2-1	-	TRBV30	CAWKSRGLADNEQFF	TGTGCCTGGAAAAGTCGGGGACTAGCGGACAATGAGCAGTTCTTC
-	TRBJ2-3	-	TRBV12-5	CASGRDRDTQYF	TGTGCTAGTGGTCGTGACAGGGATACGCAGTATTTT
-	TRBJ1-2	-	TRBV6-1	CASSVWTANYGYTF	TGTGCCAGCAGTGTATGGACGGCTAACTATGGCTACACCTTC